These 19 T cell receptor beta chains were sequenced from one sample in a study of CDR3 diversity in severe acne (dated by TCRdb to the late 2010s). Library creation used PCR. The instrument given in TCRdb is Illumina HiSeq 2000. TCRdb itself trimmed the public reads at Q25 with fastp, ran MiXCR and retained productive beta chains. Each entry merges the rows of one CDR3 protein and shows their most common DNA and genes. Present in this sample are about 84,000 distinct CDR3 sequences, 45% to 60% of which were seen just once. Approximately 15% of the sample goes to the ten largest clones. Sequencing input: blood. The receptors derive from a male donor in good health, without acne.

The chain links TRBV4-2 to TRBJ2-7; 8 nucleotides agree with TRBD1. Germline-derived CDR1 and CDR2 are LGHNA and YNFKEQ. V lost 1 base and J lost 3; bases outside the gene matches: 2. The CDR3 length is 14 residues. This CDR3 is CASSQADRDYEQYF. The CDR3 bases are TGTGCCAGCAGCCAAGCGGACAGGGACTACGAGCAGTACTTC.

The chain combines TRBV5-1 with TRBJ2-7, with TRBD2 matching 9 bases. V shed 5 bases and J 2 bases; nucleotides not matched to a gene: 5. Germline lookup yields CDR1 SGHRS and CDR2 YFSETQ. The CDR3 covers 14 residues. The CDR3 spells CASRASGNPYEQYF. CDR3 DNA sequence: TGCGCCAGCAGAGCTAGCGGGAACCCCTACGAGCAGTACTTC.

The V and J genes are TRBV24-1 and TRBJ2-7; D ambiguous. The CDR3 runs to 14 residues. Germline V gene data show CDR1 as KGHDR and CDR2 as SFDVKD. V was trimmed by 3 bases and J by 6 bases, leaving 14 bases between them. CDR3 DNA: TGTGCCACCAGTGATCACGGATCCTTAGCCGAGCAGTACTTC. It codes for CATSDHGSLAEQYF.

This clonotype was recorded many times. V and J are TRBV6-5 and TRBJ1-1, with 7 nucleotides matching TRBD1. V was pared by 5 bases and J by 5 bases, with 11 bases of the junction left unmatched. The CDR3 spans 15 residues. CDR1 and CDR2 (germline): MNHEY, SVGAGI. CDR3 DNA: TGTGCCAGCAGTCCGACCCCCGACAGGGAAACTGAAGCTTTCTTT. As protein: CASSPTPDRETEAFF.

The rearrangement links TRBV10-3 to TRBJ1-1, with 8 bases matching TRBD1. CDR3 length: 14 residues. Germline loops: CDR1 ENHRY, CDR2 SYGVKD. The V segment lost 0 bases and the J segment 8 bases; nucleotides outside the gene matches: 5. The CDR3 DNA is TGTGCCATCAGTGAGTCTCAGGGGGCATCGGAAGCTTTCTTT. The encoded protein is CAISESQGASEAFF.

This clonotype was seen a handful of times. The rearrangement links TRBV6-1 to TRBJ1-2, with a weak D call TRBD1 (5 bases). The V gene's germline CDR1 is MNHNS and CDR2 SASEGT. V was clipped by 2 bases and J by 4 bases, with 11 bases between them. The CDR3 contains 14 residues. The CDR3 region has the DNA TGTGCCAGCAGTGAATTCGGCCAGGGCTATGGCTACACCTTC. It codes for CASSEFGQGYGYTF.

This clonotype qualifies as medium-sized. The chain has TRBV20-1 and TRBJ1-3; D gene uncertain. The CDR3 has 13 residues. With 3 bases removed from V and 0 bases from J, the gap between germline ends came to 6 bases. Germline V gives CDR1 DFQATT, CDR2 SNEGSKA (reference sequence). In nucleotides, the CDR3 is TGCAGTGCTAGGCGGGGCTCTGGAAACACCATATATTTT. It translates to CSARRGSGNTIYF.

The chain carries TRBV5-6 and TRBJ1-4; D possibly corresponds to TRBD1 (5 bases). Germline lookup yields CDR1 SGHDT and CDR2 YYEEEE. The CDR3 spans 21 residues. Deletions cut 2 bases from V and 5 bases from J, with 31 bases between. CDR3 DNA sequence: TGTGCCAGCAGCTTAATATTGGGGGTCCCTAGCGGGAGGGCCTACAATGAAAAACTGTTTTTT. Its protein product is CASSLILGVPSGRAYNEKLFF. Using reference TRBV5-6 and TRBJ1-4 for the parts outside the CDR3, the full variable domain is DAGVTQSPTHLIKTRGQQVTLRCSPKSGHDTVSWYQQALGQGPQFIFQYYEEEERQRGNFPDRFSGHQFPNYSSELNVNALLLGDSALYLCASSLILGVPSGRAYNEKLFFGSGTQLSVL.

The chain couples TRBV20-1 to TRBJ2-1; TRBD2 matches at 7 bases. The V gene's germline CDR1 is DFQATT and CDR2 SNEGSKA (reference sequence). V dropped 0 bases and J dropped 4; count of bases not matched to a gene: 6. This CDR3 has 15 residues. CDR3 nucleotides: TGCAGTGCTAGAGAGGGGGGACTAATATACAATGAGCAGTTCTTC. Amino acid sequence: CSAREGGLIYNEQFF.

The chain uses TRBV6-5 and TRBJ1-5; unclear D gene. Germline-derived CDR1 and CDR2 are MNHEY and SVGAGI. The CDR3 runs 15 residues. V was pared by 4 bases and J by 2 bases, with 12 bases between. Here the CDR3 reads CASSSLGGGNQPQHF. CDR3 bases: TGTGCCAGCAGTTCCCTCGGCGGGGGCAATCAGCCCCAGCATTTT.

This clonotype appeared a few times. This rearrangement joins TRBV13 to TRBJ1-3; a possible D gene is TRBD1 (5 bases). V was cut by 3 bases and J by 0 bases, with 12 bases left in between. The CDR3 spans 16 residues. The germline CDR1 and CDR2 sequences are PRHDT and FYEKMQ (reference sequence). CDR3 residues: CASSFRGGLSGNTIYF. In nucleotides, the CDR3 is TGTGCCAGCAGCTTCCGTGGGGGTCTCTCTGGAAACACCATATATTTT.

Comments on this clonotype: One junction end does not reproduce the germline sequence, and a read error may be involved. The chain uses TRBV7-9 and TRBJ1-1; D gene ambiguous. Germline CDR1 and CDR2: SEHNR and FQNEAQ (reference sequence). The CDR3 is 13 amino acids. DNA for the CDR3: TGCGCCAGCAGCTTCGAGGCCAACACTGAAGCTTTCTTT. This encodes CASSFEANTEAFF.

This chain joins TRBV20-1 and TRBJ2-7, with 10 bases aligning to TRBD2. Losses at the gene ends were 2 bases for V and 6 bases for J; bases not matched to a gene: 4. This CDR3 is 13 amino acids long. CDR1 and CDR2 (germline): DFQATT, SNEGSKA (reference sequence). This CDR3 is CSARRGLASEQYF. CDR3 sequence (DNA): TGCAGTGCTAGACGGGGACTAGCGTCCGAGCAGTACTTC.

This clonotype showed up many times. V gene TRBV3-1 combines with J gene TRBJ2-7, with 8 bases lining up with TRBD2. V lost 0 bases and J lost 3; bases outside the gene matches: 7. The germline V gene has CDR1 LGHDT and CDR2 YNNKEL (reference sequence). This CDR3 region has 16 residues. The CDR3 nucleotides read TGTGCCAGCAGCCAAGATCAATGGCTAGCGGGCTACGAGCAGTACTTC. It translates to CASSQDQWLAGYEQYF.

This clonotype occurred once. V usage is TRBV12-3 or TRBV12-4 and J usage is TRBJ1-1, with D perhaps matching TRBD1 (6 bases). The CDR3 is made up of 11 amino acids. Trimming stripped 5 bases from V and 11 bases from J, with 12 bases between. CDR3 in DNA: TGTGCCAGCAGTCCGCGACAGGCGGCTTTCTTT. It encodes CASSPRQAAFF.

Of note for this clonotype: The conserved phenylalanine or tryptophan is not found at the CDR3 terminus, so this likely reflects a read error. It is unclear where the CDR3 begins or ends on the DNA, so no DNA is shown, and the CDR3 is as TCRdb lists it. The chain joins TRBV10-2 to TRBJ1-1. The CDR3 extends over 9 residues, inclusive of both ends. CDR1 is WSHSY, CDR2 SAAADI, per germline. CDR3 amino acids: CASSESYEG.

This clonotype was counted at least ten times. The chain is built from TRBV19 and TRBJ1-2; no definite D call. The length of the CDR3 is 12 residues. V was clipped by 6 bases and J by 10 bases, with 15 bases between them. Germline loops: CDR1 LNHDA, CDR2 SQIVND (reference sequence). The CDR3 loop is CASSLDLSIYTF. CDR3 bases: TGTGCCAGTAGCCTGGACCTCTCTATCTACACCTTC.

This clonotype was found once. The CDR3 DNA reads as TGTGCCAGCAGTTTTCCCGTTCGATCGGACAGGGAGACTGATCAGCCCCAGCATTTT. Amino acids: CASSFPVRSDRETDQPQHF. The chain has TRBV28 and TRBJ1-5; 8 bases line up with TRBD1. The germline gives CDR1 MDHEN, CDR2 SYDVKM. This CDR3 is 19 amino acids long. The V and J ends lost 3 bases and 5 bases, in that order; junction bases with no gene match: 18. The complete variable domain, with remaining parts taken from reference TRBV28 and TRBJ1-5, reads DVKVTQSSRYLVKRTGEKVFLECVQDMDHENMFWYRQDPGLGLRLIYFSYDVKMKEKGDIPEGYSVSREKKERFSLILESASTNQTSMYLCASSFPVRSDRETDQPQHFGDGTRLSIL.

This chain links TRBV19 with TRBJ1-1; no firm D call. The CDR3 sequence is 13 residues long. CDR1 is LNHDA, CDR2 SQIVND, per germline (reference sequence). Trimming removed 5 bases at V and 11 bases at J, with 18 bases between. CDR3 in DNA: TGTGCCAGTAGTGTTAACACTGCTCAGACGGCTTTCTTT. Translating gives CASSVNTAQTAFF.